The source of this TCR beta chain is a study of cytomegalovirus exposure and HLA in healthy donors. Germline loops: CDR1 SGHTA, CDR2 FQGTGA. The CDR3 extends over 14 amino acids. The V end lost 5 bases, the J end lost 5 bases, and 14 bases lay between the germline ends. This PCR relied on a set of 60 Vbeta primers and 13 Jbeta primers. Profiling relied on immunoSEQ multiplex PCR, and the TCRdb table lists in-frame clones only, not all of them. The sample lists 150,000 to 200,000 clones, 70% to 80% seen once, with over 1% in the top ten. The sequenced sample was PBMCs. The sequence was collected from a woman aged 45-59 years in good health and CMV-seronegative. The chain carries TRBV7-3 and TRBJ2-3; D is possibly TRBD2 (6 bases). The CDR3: CASSPYAAGDTQYF. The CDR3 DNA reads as TGTGCCAGCAGCCCTTATGCAGCGGGAGATACGCAGTATTTT.